This T cell receptor (beta chain) was recorded in a study of memory CD4+ T cells and cytomegalovirus serostatus. Across the whole study: Of the healthy Belgian adults, 8 to 10 were CMV seropositive and 24 seronegative.

CDR1 is MDHEN, CDR2 SYDVKM, per germline. There are 11 residues in the CDR3. The V gene lost 3 bases and the J gene lost 5 bases, with 4 bases spanning the gap. The sort gate was single viable CD3+CD4+CD8-CD45RO+ cells for memory CD4+ T cells. Profiling relied on immunoSEQ multiplex PCR, and the TCRdb table lists in-frame clones only, not all of them. The sample lists 45,000 to 70,000 clones, approximately 82% occurring once. This chain uses TRBV28 with TRBJ2-5; D is unresolved. The sample taken for sequencing was memory CD4+ T cells from blood. The TCR was taken from an adult in good health and CMV-seronegative. Some clones in this sample may be carry-over from other donors' samples. The CDR3 DNA sequence: TGTGCCAGCAGTTTTTTTGAGACCCAGTACTTC. Its translation: CASSFFETQYF. Using reference TRBV28 and TRBJ2-5 for the parts outside the CDR3, the full variable domain is DVKVTQSSRYLVKRTGEKVFLECVQDMDHENMFWYRQDPGLGLRLIYFSYDVKMKEKGDIPEGYSVSREKKERFSLILESASTNQTSMYLCASSFFETQYFGPGTRLLVL.